The 19 T cell receptor beta chains listed next were all sequenced from one sample in a study of CD8 T cells in Susac syndrome. An input of about 0.5 to 1 ug of RNA was subjected to reverse transcription using random hexamers. TCRdb recomputed calls from the immunoSEQ multiplex PCR reads with MiXCR, one row per CDR3 protein. The profile shows about 300,000 distinct CDR3 sequences, 92% of them singletons. What was sequenced was CD4+ T cells from PBMCs. The receptors shown here come from a human donor with multiple sclerosis.

V gene TRBV7-3 combines with J gene TRBJ2-1; the D is unclear. There are 13 residues in the CDR3. Per the germline V gene, CDR1 is SGHTA and CDR2 is FQGTGA. Trimming left V 3 bases short and J 8 bases short, with 11 bases between. CDR3 sequence: CASSFFSRDEQFF. The CDR3 nucleotides read TGTGCCAGCAGCTTTTTTAGTAGGGATGAGCAGTTCTTC.

This chain links TRBV9 with TRBJ2-5, with 13 bases matching TRBD2. CDR3 length equals 17 residues. CDR1 and CDR2 (germline): SGDLS, YYNGEE. J was trimmed by 7 bases and V by 4 bases; bases with no gene match: 13. CDR3 region: CASSPWTSGRARGTQYF. CDR3 coding DNA: TGTGCCAGCAGCCCTTGGACTAGCGGGAGAGCCAGAGGGACCCAGTACTTC.

This rearrangement joins TRBV9 to TRBJ2-3; 10 bases match TRBD2. The length of the CDR3 is 16 residues. The trim removed 3 bases at V and 1 base at J, leaving 5 bases unmatched. Germline-derived CDR1 and CDR2 are SGDLS and YYNGEE. This chain's CDR3 is CASSGRSGRGTDTQYF. CDR3 sequence (DNA): TGTGCCAGCAGCGGACGAAGCGGGAGGGGCACAGATACGCAGTATTTT.

The chain has TRBV12-3 or TRBV12-4 and TRBJ2-7; perhaps D is TRBD1 or TRBD2 (5 bases each). V shed 3 bases and J shed 4 bases, with 13 bases lying between them. CDR3 length: 14 residues. The CDR3 bases are TGTGCCAGCAGTTTTCAGCGAGGGGATTACGAGCAGTACTTC. This encodes CASSFQRGDYEQYF.

This clonotype has a single count. J is TRBJ2-6 and V is TRBV12-3 or TRBV12-4; unclear D gene. CDR3 length equals 17 residues. With 1 base removed from V and 0 bases from J, the gap between germline ends came to 10 bases. Here the CDR3 DNA reads TGTGCCAGCAGTTTAGACAAGGGAACCTCTGGGGCCAACGTCCTGACTTTC. Translation gives CASSLDKGTSGANVLTF.

V is TRBV7-2 and J is TRBJ2-7; no firm D call. CDR1 is SGHTA and CDR2 is FQGNSA in the germline V gene. The CDR3 totals 15 residues. V lost 5 bases and J lost 0, with 14 bases in between. Here the CDR3 DNA reads TGTGCCAGCAGCCCCCGAGCAGGCAGCTCCTACGAGCAGTACTTC. It specifies CASSPRAGSSYEQYF. The full variable domain, rest sourced from reference TRBV7-2 and TRBJ2-7, is GAGVSQSPSNKVTEKGKDVELRCDPISGHTALYWYRQSLGQGLEFLIYFQGNSAPDKSGLPSDRFSAERTGGSVSTLTIQRTQQEDSAVYLCASSPRAGSSYEQYFGPGTRLTVT.

This clonotype is a singleton in its sample. This rearrangement joins TRBV4-3 to TRBJ1-2; D uncertain. This CDR3 comprises 14 residues. Per the germline V gene, CDR1 is LGHNA and CDR2 is YSLEER. Trimming removed 4 bases at V and 6 bases at J, with 15 bases between. The CDR3 region is CASSPSGIINGYTF. The CDR3 DNA reads as TGCGCCAGCAGCCCGAGCGGGATCATCAATGGCTACACCTTC.

The chain recombines TRBV18 with TRBJ2-7; D may be TRBD1 (5 bases). The CDR3 totals 14 residues. V was shortened by 1 base and J by 3 bases, with 10 bases between the two germline ends. CDR1 and CDR2 (germline): KGHSH, LQKENI. CDR3 DNA: TGTGCCAGCTCACCACTCCCTCAGGGCTACGAGCAGTACTTC. Its protein product is CASSPLPQGYEQYF.

This chain uses TRBV20-1 with TRBJ2-5; TRBD2 might be the D (5 bases). The CDR3 is 14 residues long. Germline CDR1 and CDR2: DFQATT and SNEGSKA (reference sequence). The V gene lost 5 bases and the J gene lost 1 base, with 14 bases spanning the gap. The CDR3 here is CSACPTGFQETQYF. In DNA, the CDR3 is TGCAGTGCTTGCCCTACGGGGTTCCAAGAGACCCAGTACTTC.

CDR3 in DNA: TGTGCCAGTAGTGCTAGGACAGGGGGACTAGCCAAAAACATTCAGTACTTC. This translates into CASSARTGGLAKNIQYF. This sequence joins TRBV19 and TRBJ2-4, with 10 positions matching TRBD1. V lost 5 bases to trimming and J lost 0 bases; unmatched junction nucleotides: 7. The CDR3 has 17 amino acids. Germline loops: CDR1 LNHDA, CDR2 SQIVND (reference sequence).

The chain carries TRBV5-1 and TRBJ2-7; 7 nucleotides match TRBD1. Germline V gene sequence: CDR1 SGHRS, CDR2 YFSETQ. The CDR3 length is 14 residues. The J segment lost 3 bases and the V segment lost 4 bases, leaving 7 bases of the junction unmatched. The CDR3 spells CASSNGQVLYEQYF. CDR3 bases: TGCGCCAGCAGCAACGGACAGGTTCTCTACGAGCAGTACTTC.

The count of this clonotype is one. The junction shows a germline mismatch at one end, possibly a read error. V and J are TRBV29-1 and TRBJ1-3; D is possibly TRBD1 (6 bases). This CDR3 region has 12 residues. Germline V gene lookup returns CDR1 SQVTM and CDR2 ANQGSEA. The CDR3 sequence is CTVGDNRNTIYF. CDR3 in DNA: TGCACCGTTGGGGACAACAGGAACACCATATATTTT. Together with reference TRBV29-1 and TRBJ1-3, the CDR3 gives the full variable domain: SAVISQKPSRDICQRGTSLTIQCQVDSQVTMMFWYRQQPGQSLTLIATANQGSEATYESGFVIDKFPISRPNLTFSTLTVSNMSPEDSSIYLCTVGDNRNTIYFGEGSWLTVV.

The count of this clonotype is one. This sequence joins TRBV25-1 and TRBJ2-5; possibly TRBD2 for D (5 bases). Trimming removed 7 bases from V and 1 base from J, with 16 bases in between. The CDR3 contains 15 residues. Germline V gene sequence: CDR1 MGHDK, CDR2 SYGVNS. The CDR3 bases are TGTGCCAGCACCCAGACCGGAGGTCCCCAAGAGACCCAGTACTTC. This sequence encodes CASTQTGGPQETQYF.

V is TRBV20-1 and J is TRBJ2-2; D unresolved. V lost 3 bases and J 6 bases, leaving 11 bases between the germline ends. The CDR3 is 13 residues long. CDR1 DFQATT and CDR2 SNEGSKA come from the germline V gene (reference sequence). In nucleotides, the CDR3 is TGCAGTGCTAGGTCGAAATTATCCGGGGAGCTGTTTTTT. As protein: CSARSKLSGELFF.

This chain uses TRBV18 with TRBJ2-1; tentatively, D is TRBD2 (6 bases). Germline CDR1 is KGHSH and CDR2 is LQKENI. The V and J ends lost 0 bases and 2 bases respectively, with 11 bases between them. The CDR3 runs to 16 residues. The CDR3 sequence: CASSPPGGLAYNEQFF. The CDR3 nucleotides read TGTGCCAGCTCACCACCGGGAGGATTAGCCTACAATGAGCAGTTCTTC.

The genes are TRBV6-6 and TRBJ2-3; 9 bases agree with TRBD2. Trimming at V came to 5 bases and at J to 2 bases, leaving 8 bases not matched to a gene. Germline V lookup: CDR1 MNHNY, CDR2 SVGAGI (reference sequence). This CDR3 region has 16 residues. CDR3 in DNA: TGTGCCAGCAGTAGACCAATAGCGGGAGCCACAGATACGCAGTATTTT. It specifies CASSRPIAGATDTQYF.

This clonotype came up once. In nucleotides, the CDR3 is TGTGCCAGCAGTTACTCGAGAGGGGGTGGAAATGAAAAACTGTTTTTT. Its protein is CASSYSRGGGNEKLFF. This chain links TRBV6-5 with TRBJ1-4; possibly TRBD1 for D (6 bases). V gave up 0 bases and J gave up 5 bases, with 13 bases separating them. Germline V gives CDR1 MNHEY, CDR2 SVGAGI. The CDR3 runs to 16 residues.

J is TRBJ1-5 and V is TRBV18; D remains unclear. The CDR3 has 14 residues. Trimming removed 3 bases at V and 5 bases at J, with 11 bases between. CDR1 is KGHSH and CDR2 is LQKENI in the germline V gene. CDR3 region: CASSPPGYDQPQHF. The CDR3 DNA reads TGTGCCAGCTCACCTCCTGGGTACGATCAGCCCCAGCATTTT.

The rearrangement links TRBV2 to TRBJ1-2; 8 bases fit TRBD1. The trim removed 4 bases at V and 4 bases at J, leaving 5 bases unmatched. CDR1 is SNHLY and CDR2 is FYNNEI in the germline V gene. CDR3 size: 14 residues. The CDR3 region has the DNA TGTGCCAGCAGTGTACAGGGGGTCGCCTATGGCTACACCTTC. Protein sequence: CASSVQGVAYGYTF.